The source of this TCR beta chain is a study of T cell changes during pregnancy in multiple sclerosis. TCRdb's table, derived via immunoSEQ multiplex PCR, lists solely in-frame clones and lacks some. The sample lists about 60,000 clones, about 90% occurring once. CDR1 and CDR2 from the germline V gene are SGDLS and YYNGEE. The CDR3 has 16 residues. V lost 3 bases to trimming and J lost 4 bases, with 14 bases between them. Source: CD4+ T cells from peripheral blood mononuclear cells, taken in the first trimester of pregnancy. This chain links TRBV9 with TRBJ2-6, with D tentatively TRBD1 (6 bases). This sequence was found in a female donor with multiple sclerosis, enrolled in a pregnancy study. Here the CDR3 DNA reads TGTGCCAGCAGCGCCACCACAGGGTCCGGGGCCAACGTCCTGACTTTC. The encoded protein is CASSATTGSGANVLTF.